These 26 T cell receptor beta chains came from one sample sequenced in a study of CD8+ T cells in alopecia areata. RNA extraction and reverse transcription yielded cDNA as sequencing template. Produced via immunoSEQ multiplex PCR; TCRdb's table is partial and in-frame only. The sample lists a few thousand clones; 63% were seen once. Treatment meaning: oral pan-JAK inhibitor, 5-10 mg twice daily. Lesional scalp punch biopsies and peripheral blood came from alopecia areata patients. The material sequenced was skin, taken at approximately week 31, from a patient treated with tofacitinib. These TCRs come from a human donor with alopecia areata.

This clone was observed a single time. This chain uses TRBV11-2 with TRBJ2-7; TRBD1 matches 7 bases. The junction had 17 bases not matched to a gene; V was cut back by 8 bases and J by 4 bases. Germline CDR1 SGHAT, CDR2 FQNNGV. This CDR3 region has 16 residues. The CDR3 region has the DNA TGTGCCAGCGGGCCTTTGAGAAGGACAGGAGTTTACGAGCAGTACTTC. Translated: CASGPLRRTGVYEQYF. Full variable domain (outside the CDR3, taken from reference TRBV11-2 and TRBJ2-7): EAGVAQSPRYKIIEKRQSVAFWCNPISGHATLYWYQQILGQGPKLLIQFQNNGVVDDSQLPKDRFSAERLKGVDSTLKIQPAKLEDSAVYLCASGPLRRTGVYEQYFGPGTRLTVT.

The V and J genes are TRBV9 and TRBJ1-1; D unresolved. The germline V gene has CDR1 SGDLS and CDR2 YYNGEE. The CDR3 totals 16 residues. The ends were cut back, 0 bases at V and 3 bases at J, with 15 bases in the middle. The CDR3 DNA sequence: TGTGCCAGCAGCGTAGGATTGGTGGGGAAAGACACTGAAGCTTTCTTT. This translates into CASSVGLVGKDTEAFF.

The rearrangement uses TRBV27 and TRBJ1-1, with TRBD1 as a possible D gene (6 bases). V lost 9 bases and J lost 2, with 16 bases in between. The CDR3 is 14 residues long. The V gene's germline CDR1 is MNHEY and CDR2 SMNVEV (reference sequence). This chain's CDR3 is CASNAGHLNTEAFF. The CDR3 bases are TGTGCCAGTAACGCGGGACACCTAAACACTGAAGCTTTCTTT.

Remarks on this clone: One base away lies a much larger clone, so this may be a sequencing read error. The chain employs TRBV7-9 and TRBJ2-1; TRBD1 matches at 12 bases. After removal of 8 bases from V and 10 bases from J, the junction contained 12 bases not matched to a gene. This CDR3 comprises 15 residues. Germline V gene data show CDR1 as SEHNR and CDR2 as FQNEAQ (reference sequence). The chain's CDR3 is CASGRDRGLLGEQFF. CDR3 sequence (DNA): TGTGCCAGCGGCCGGGACAGGGGGCTTCTTGGGGAGCAGTTCTTC.

The chain joins TRBV6-5 to TRBJ1-2; unclear D gene. Trimming cost V 7 bases and J 0 bases, with 15 bases left between them. The CDR3 consists of 15 residues. The V gene's germline CDR1 is MNHEY and CDR2 SVGAGI. The CDR3 loop is CASTYRGGANYGYTF. CDR3 sequence (DNA): TGTGCCAGCACCTACAGAGGAGGAGCTAACTATGGCTACACCTTC.

The chain has TRBV27 and TRBJ2-1; 9 nucleotides align to TRBD2. The V segment lost 8 bases and the J segment 3 bases; nucleotides outside the gene matches: 5. The CDR3 has 14 residues. Germline assignment: CDR1 MNHEY and CDR2 SMNVEV (reference sequence). The CDR3 coding sequence is TGTGCCAGCTACGGGACTAGCTACTACAATGAGCAGTTCTTC. Its protein is CASYGTSYYNEQFF.

The chain links TRBV4-1 to TRBJ2-4; tentatively, D is TRBD1 or TRBD2 (5 bases each). This CDR3 is 15 amino acids long. The V end lost 5 bases, the J end lost 0 bases, and 11 bases lay between the germline ends. Looked up from germline, CDR1 is MGHRA and CDR2 is YSYEKL. The CDR3, as DNA: TGCGCCAGCAGCACCCCCGGGACAGCCAAAAACATTCAGTACTTC. As protein: CASSTPGTAKNIQYF.

This chain links TRBV5-4 with TRBJ2-3; TRBD2 aligns across 8 bases. V lost 4 bases and J lost 10; bases outside the gene matches: 8. This CDR3 comprises 13 residues. The germline V gene encodes CDR1 SGHNT and CDR2 YYREEE (reference sequence). The CDR3, as DNA: TGTGCCAGCAGCCTTGAAGCGGGGGAGGCGCAGTATTTT. This encodes CASSLEAGEAQYF.

The chain is built from TRBV2 and TRBJ1-1; no clear D. The CDR3 is 13 amino acids. Trimming stripped 6 bases from V and 10 bases from J, with 18 bases between. The germline gives CDR1 SNHLY, CDR2 FYNNEI. DNA for the CDR3: TGTGCCAGCAGGTATCAACTGGACCAAGGAGCTTTCTTT. Its protein is CASRYQLDQGAFF.

The J gene is TRBJ1-2, the V gene TRBV15; D remains unclear. The V and J ends lost 0 bases and 2 bases respectively, with 4 bases between them. The length of the CDR3 is 13 residues. Germline lookup yields CDR1 LNHNV and CDR2 YYDKDF (reference sequence). The CDR3 spells CATSRDTNYGYTF. The CDR3 bases are TGTGCCACCAGCAGAGATACCAACTATGGCTACACCTTC.

The chain employs TRBV14 and TRBJ2-7, with D tentatively TRBD2 (6 bases). V gave up 4 bases and J gave up 6 bases, with 16 bases separating them. CDR1 is SGHDN, CDR2 FVKESK, per germline. The CDR3 sequence is 14 residues long. The CDR3 coding sequence is TGTGCCAGCAGCCCATATGGTTGGGGAGGCGAGCAGTACTTC. Translating gives CASSPYGWGGEQYF.

The J gene is TRBJ2-3, the V gene TRBV6-1, with D perhaps matching TRBD1 (5 bases). CDR1 is MNHNS, CDR2 SASEGT, per germline. V lost 6 bases and J lost 4, with 14 bases in between. This CDR3 has 14 residues. The CDR3 protein is CASRLRVGSDTQYF. CDR3 in DNA: TGTGCCAGCAGGCTCAGGGTCGGCTCAGATACGCAGTATTTT.

This clone has just one count. The rearrangement links TRBV5-6 to TRBJ1-2; no definite D call. Germline CDR1 is SGHDT and CDR2 is YYEEEE. The CDR3 spans 15 residues. V lost 1 base and J lost 3, with 13 bases in between. CDR3 DNA sequence: TGTGCCAGCAGCTTGTACCGGGGAAGGGACTATGGCTACACCTTC. As protein: CASSLYRGRDYGYTF. The full variable domain, with the rest looked up from reference TRBV5-6 and TRBJ1-2, is DAGVTQSPTHLIKTRGQQVTLRCSPKSGHDTVSWYQQALGQGPQFIFQYYEEEERQRGNFPDRFSGHQFPNYSSELNVNALLLGDSALYLCASSLYRGRDYGYTFGSGTRLTVV.

This chain connects TRBV9 to TRBJ1-2; TRBD1 agrees at 7 bases. This CDR3 spans 15 amino acids. Germline V gene data show CDR1 as SGDLS and CDR2 as YYNGEE. The ends lost 4 bases at V and 2 bases at J; junction bases unmatched: 8. The CDR3 here is CASSPGQYVNYGYTF. The CDR3, as DNA: TGTGCCAGCAGCCCGGGACAGTACGTCAACTATGGCTACACCTTC.

CDR3 region: CASSLAPRQTSPANTGELFF. The CDR3 bases are TGTGCCAGCAGCTTAGCCCCCAGACAGACCTCTCCGGCGAACACCGGGGAGCTGTTTTTT. The chain couples TRBV7-8 to TRBJ2-2; TRBD1 might be the D (5 bases). The V and J ends lost 0 bases and 0 bases respectively, with 20 bases between them. Germline V lookup: CDR1 SGHVS, CDR2 FQNEAQ. The CDR3 consists of 20 residues.

This clone turned up a few times. The chain carries TRBV7-9 and TRBJ2-5, with 7 bases fitting TRBD2. Germline CDR1 SEHNR, CDR2 FQNEAQ (reference sequence). Trimming cost V 2 bases and J 11 bases; bases outside gene matches: 11. The CDR3 has 14 amino acids. CDR3 nucleotide sequence: TGTGCCAGCAGCTTACGGGGAGGGCCTGAGGAGCAGTACTTC. Its protein product is CASSLRGGPEEQYF.

The chain recombines TRBV5-1 with TRBJ2-3, with TRBD2 as a possible D gene (6 bases). The germline V gene encodes CDR1 SGHRS and CDR2 YFSETQ. Trimming took off 0 bases at V and 8 bases at J, with 22 bases between the two ends. The CDR3 spans 17 residues. This chain's CDR3 is CASSLGSNGGVKITQYF. Written as DNA, the CDR3 is TGCGCCAGCAGCTTGGGGTCGAACGGGGGAGTGAAAATTACGCAGTATTTT.

V and J are TRBV5-1 and TRBJ2-1; 9 bases agree with TRBD2. J lost 9 bases, V lost 6 bases, and 10 bases had no gene match. CDR3 length: 14 amino acids. Germline V gene sequence: CDR1 SGHRS, CDR2 YFSETQ. DNA for the CDR3: TGCGCCAGCAATAGCGGGGGCGGTGGTGGTGAGCAGTTCTTC. Translated: CASNSGGGGGEQFF.

The chain recombines TRBV7-2 with TRBJ1-5; no firm D call. The V and J ends lost 0 bases and 4 bases respectively, with 4 bases between them. CDR1 and CDR2 from the germline V gene are SGHTA and FQGNSA. This CDR3 spans 13 amino acids. CDR3 residues: CASSLAENQPQHF. The CDR3 coding sequence is TGTGCCAGCAGCTTAGCCGAGAATCAGCCCCAGCATTTT.

This clone was recorded a few times. The chain recombines TRBV6-4 with TRBJ2-3; the D call may be TRBD1 or TRBD2 (5 bases each). V was trimmed by 2 bases and J by 9 bases, leaving 9 bases between them. Germline assignment: CDR1 MRHNA and CDR2 SNTAGT. This CDR3 is 12 amino acids long. The CDR3: CASSDGGSTQYF. In nucleotides, the CDR3 is TGTGCCAGCAGTGACGGGGGTAGCACGCAGTATTTT.

The genes are TRBV5-6 and TRBJ2-1; perhaps TRBD2 as D (6 bases). Germline V gene data show CDR1 as SGHDT and CDR2 as YYEEEE. This CDR3 region has 19 residues. V shed 4 bases and J shed 2 bases, with 25 bases lying between them. CDR3 protein: CASSLEGWRDPWPYNEQFF. As DNA, the CDR3 is TGTGCCAGCAGCCTGGAGGGGTGGCGGGACCCTTGGCCCTACAATGAGCAGTTCTTC.

The chain is built from TRBV4-2 and TRBJ2-3; 7 nucleotides agree with TRBD1. Losses at the gene ends were 5 bases for V and 4 bases for J; bases not matched to a gene: 12. The CDR3 consists of 16 residues. In germline, CDR1 is LGHNA, CDR2 YNFKEQ. CDR3 DNA sequence: TGTGCCAGCAGCTGGGGTAGGGGGCAGTTCGCAGATACGCAGTATTTT. This encodes CASSWGRGQFADTQYF.

The rearrangement joins TRBV13 to TRBJ1-2; a possible D gene is TRBD1 (5 bases). This CDR3 is 14 amino acids long. V lost 6 bases to trimming and J lost 7 bases, with 18 bases between them. The germline V gene encodes CDR1 PRHDT and CDR2 FYEKMQ (reference sequence). CDR3 sequence (DNA): TGTGCCAGCAGGGCGGCAGGGCAGGGACCTGGCTACACCTTC. Translated: CASRAAGQGPGYTF.

This clone is a singleton in its sample. One end of the junction is discordant with germline, which a read error may explain. The rearrangement joins TRBV6-6 to TRBJ1-6; D may be TRBD1 (5 bases). CDR3 size: 13 residues. Germline CDR1 and CDR2: MNHNY and SVGAGI (reference sequence). In DNA form, the CDR3 reads TGTGCCACAAAGACAGACACTAATTCACCCCCCCACTTT. Protein: CATKTDTNSPPHF.

The rearrangement joins TRBV13 to TRBJ1-1, with a weak D call TRBD1 (5 bases). Trimming shortened V by 6 bases and J by 3 bases, and 14 bases separated the two germline ends. Per germline, CDR1 PRHDT and CDR2 FYEKMQ (reference sequence). This CDR3 region has 14 residues. The CDR3 DNA is TGTGCCAGCAGGAGATGGGGGGAGGACACTGAAGCTTTCTTT. Its protein product is CASRRWGEDTEAFF.

This clone has a single count. This CDR3 reads CASSSADGVKEQFF. The DNA for the CDR3 is TGTGCCAGCAGTTCCGCCGACGGGGTTAAAGAGCAGTTCTTC. The chain is built from TRBV7-9 and TRBJ2-1, with a weak D call TRBD2 (5 bases). V shed 6 bases and J shed 10 bases, with 19 bases lying between them. The germline V gene encodes CDR1 SEHNR and CDR2 FQNEAQ (reference sequence). This CDR3 is 14 amino acids long.